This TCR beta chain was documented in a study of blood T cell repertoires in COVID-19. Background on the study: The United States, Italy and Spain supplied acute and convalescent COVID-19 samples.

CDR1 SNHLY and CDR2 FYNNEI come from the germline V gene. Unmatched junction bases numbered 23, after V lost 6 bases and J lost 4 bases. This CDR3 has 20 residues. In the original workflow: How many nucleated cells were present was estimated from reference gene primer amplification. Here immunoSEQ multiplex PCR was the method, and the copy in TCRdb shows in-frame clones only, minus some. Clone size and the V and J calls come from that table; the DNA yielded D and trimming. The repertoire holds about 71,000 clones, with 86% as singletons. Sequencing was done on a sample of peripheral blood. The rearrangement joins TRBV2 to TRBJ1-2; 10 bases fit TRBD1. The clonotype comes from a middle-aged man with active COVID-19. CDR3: CASSPVRLFTGQGEGYGYTF. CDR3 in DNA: TGTGCCAGCAGCCCTGTTCGCCTATTTACAGGACAGGGGGAAGGCTATGGCTACACCTTC.